This paragraph covers one TCR beta chain sequence. What it binds is unknown. These data originate in a study of cytomegalovirus exposure and HLA in healthy donors. Germline CDR1 reads LNHDA; CDR2 reads SQIVND (reference sequence). V was pared by 3 bases and J by 4 bases, with 7 bases of the junction left unmatched. The CDR3 runs to 15 residues. Study-level findings and limits: Sequencing had likely introduced a cluster of highly shared sequence variants as an artifact. Most subjects' HLA-A and HLA-B alleles were reportedly predicted from TCR beta sequences.

Researchers ran the PCR with 60 Vbeta and 13 Jbeta primers. Using immunoSEQ multiplex PCR, the repertoire was profiled, and TCRdb retains in-frame clones only, with some absent. The data hold around 90,000 clones, with roughly nine tenths observed a single time. Sequencing used PBMCs. The source is a man aged 25-45 years in good health and CMV-seropositive. The chain joins TRBV19 to TRBJ1-2; TRBD1 aligns across 8 bases. The CDR3 nucleotides are TGTGCCAGTAGTATTAGAGGGACAGGTTTCTATGGCTACACCTTC. This gives the protein CASSIRGTGFYGYTF.